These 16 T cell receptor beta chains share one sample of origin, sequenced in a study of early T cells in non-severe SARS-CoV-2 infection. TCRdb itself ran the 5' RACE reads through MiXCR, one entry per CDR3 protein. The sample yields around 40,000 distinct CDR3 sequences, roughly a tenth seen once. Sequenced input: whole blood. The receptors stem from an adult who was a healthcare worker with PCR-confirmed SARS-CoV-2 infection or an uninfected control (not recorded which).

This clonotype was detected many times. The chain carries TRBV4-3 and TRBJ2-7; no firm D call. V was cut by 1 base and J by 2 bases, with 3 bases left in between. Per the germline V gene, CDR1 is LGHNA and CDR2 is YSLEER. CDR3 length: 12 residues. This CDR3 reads CASSQVPYEQYF. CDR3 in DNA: TGCGCCAGCAGCCAAGTTCCCTACGAGCAGTACTTC.

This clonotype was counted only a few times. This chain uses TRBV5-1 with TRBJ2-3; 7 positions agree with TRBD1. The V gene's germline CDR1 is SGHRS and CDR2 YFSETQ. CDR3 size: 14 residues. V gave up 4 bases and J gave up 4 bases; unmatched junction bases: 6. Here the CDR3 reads CASSPGQAADTQYF. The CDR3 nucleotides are TGCGCCAGCAGCCCAGGACAGGCTGCAGATACGCAGTATTTT.

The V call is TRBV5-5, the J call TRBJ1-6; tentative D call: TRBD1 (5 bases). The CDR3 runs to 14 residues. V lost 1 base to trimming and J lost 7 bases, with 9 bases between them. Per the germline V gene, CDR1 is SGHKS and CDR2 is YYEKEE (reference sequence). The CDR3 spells CASSLQGANSPLHF. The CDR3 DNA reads TGTGCCAGCAGCTTGCAGGGAGCGAATTCACCCCTCCACTTT.

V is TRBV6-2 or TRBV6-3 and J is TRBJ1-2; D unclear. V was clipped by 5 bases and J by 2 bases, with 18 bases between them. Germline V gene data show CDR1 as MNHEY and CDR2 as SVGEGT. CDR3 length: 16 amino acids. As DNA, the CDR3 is TGTGCCAGCAGTCTCGCGGGTACCGGACTGAACTATGGCTACACCTTC. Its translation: CASSLAGTGLNYGYTF.

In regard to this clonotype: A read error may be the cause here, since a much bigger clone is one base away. The CDR3 reads CSSSTGSYNEQFF. Here the CDR3 DNA reads TGCAGCTCCAGCACGGGCTCCTACAATGAGCAGTTCTTC. The J gene is TRBJ2-1, the V gene TRBV29-1; D is uncertain. CDR1 SQVTM and CDR2 ANQGSEA come from the germline V gene. V dropped 8 bases and J dropped 0 bases, with 11 bases sitting between them. The CDR3 is made up of 13 amino acids.

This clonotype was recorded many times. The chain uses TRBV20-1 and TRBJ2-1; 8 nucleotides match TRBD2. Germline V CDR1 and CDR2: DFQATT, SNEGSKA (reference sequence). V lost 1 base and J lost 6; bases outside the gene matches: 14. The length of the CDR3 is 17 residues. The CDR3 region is CSARGWAGGYSRNEQFF. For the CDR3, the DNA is TGCAGTGCTAGAGGTTGGGCGGGGGGTTATTCGCGCAATGAGCAGTTCTTC.

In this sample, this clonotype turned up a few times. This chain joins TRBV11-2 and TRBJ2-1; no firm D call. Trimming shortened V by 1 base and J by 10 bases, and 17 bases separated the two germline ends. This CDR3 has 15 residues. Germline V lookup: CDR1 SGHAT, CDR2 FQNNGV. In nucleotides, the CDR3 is TGTGCCAGCAGCTTAGGAGTCGGAGCACCCAGAGAGCAGTTCTTC. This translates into CASSLGVGAPREQFF.

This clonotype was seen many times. The CDR3 spells CASSPSQGSEQFF. CDR3 bases: TGCGCCAGCAGTCCCAGTCAGGGCAGTGAGCAGTTCTTC. The chain is built from TRBV10-1 and TRBJ2-1, with a possible D match to TRBD1 (5 bases). Trimming took 5 bases from V and 9 from J, leaving 14 bases between them. The germline gives CDR1 WNHNN, CDR2 SYGVQD (reference sequence). The CDR3 extends over 13 amino acids.

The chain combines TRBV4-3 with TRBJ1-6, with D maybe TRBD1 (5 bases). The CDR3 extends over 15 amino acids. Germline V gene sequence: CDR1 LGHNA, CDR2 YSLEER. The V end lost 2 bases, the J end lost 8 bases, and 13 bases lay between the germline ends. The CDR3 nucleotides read TGCGCCAGCAGCCAAAACTTGGGGGGGGATTCACCCCTCCACTTT. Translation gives CASSQNLGGDSPLHF.

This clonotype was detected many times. CDR3 sequence reads: CASSFSTGGTSGNTIYF. The CDR3 region has the DNA TGTGCCAGCAGTTTTTCGACAGGGGGAACCTCTGGAAACACCATATATTTT. The chain has TRBV28 and TRBJ1-3; TRBD1 agrees at 9 bases. Per germline, CDR1 MDHEN and CDR2 SYDVKM. CDR3 size: 17 residues. The junction had 6 bases not matched to a gene; V was cut back by 3 bases and J by 0 bases.

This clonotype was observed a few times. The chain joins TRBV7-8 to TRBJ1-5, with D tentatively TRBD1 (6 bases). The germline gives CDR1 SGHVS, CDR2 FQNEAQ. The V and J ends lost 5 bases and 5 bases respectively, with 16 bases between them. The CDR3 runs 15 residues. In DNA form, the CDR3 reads TGTGCCAGCAGCACATACCAATACAGGGATCAGCCCCAGCATTTT. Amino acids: CASSTYQYRDQPQHF.

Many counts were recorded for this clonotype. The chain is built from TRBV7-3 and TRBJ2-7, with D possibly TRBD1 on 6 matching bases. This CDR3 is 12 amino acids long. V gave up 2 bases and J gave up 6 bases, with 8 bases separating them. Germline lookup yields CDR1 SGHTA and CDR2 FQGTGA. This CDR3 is CASSLSRGEQYF. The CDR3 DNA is TGTGCCAGCAGCTTATCCAGGGGCGAGCAGTACTTC. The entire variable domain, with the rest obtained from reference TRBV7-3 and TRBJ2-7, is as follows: GAGVSQTPSNKVTEKGKYVELRCDPISGHTALYWYRQSLGQGPEFLIYFQGTGAADDSGLPNDRFFAVRPEGSVSTLKIQRTERGDSAVYLCASSLSRGEQYFGPGTRLTVT.

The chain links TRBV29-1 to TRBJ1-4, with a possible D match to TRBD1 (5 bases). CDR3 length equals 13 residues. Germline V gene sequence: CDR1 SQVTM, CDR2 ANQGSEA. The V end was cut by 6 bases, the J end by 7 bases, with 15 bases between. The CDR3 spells CSVLTGGAEKLFF. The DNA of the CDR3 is TGCAGCGTATTGACTGGTGGGGCTGAAAAACTGTTTTTT.

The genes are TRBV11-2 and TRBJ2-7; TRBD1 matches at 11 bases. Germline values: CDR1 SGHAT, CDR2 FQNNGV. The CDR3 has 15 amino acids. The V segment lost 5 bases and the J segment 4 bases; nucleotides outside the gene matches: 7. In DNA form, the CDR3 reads TGTGCCAGCAGCCAAGGACAGGGGGCATCTTACGAGCAGTACTTC. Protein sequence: CASSQGQGASYEQYF.

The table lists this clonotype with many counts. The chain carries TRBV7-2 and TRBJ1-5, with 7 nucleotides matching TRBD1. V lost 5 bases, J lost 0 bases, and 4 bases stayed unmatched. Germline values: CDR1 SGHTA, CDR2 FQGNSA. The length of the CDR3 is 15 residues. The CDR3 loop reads CASSSRTGSNQPQHF. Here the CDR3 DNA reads TGTGCCAGCAGCAGCCGGACAGGTAGCAATCAGCCCCAGCATTTT.

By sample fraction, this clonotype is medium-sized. The DNA for the CDR3 is TGTGCCAGCCGCCAGGGGGGACAGACCCAGTACTTC. Translation gives CASRQGGQTQYF. V gene TRBV27 combines with J gene TRBJ2-5; D is possibly TRBD1 (7 bases). Trimming took off 8 bases at V and 6 bases at J, with 13 bases between the two ends. CDR1 is MNHEY and CDR2 is SMNVEV in the germline V gene (reference sequence). This CDR3 region has 12 residues.